This entry concerns a single T cell receptor beta chain. Its antigen is not identified. This sample was included in a study of cytomegalovirus exposure and HLA in healthy donors. The study, taken as a whole, reports: In a later analysis, a missense DCLRE1C variant was linked to TCR beta V- and J-gene trimming. Cytomegalovirus-associated status was assigned to fewer than 200 TCR beta chains. Analyzed later, association rates of TCRs varied across HLA loci, with DRB1 most and HLA-C fewest.

Both 60 Vbeta primers and 13 Jbeta primers went into the PCR. Per the original methods: The authors later counted tens of millions of unique TCR beta chains, about 11 million of them shared. The repertoire was sequenced with immunoSEQ multiplex PCR; TCRdb's copy has only in-frame clones and lacks some. D and trimming were read from the DNA, whereas the V and J calls and clone size are those reported in that table. The data contain around 62,000 clones, approximately 75% of them seen just once; the ten biggest clones take up about 8.3%. J lost 4 bases, V lost 3 bases, and 3 bases had no gene match. CDR3 length: 15 amino acids. Germline lookup yields CDR1 SGHRS and CDR2 YFSETQ.

The V and J genes are TRBV5-1 and TRBJ2-1; 11 bases fit TRBD2. Sequenced input: PBMCs. This TCR derives from a man aged 55 to 70 in good health and CMV-seropositive. CDR3 DNA: TGCGCCAGCAGCTCCCTAGCGGGGGGATACAATGAGCAGTTCTTC. Protein sequence: CASSSLAGGYNEQFF.